The rows below give T cell receptor beta chains drawn from one sample of a study of lymphopenia after photon versus proton radiotherapy. The repertoire was sequenced with immunoSEQ multiplex PCR; TCRdb's copy has only in-frame clones and lacks some. The table lists under 75,000 clones, approximately 90% of them singletons. This sample comprised peripheral blood, obtained from a patient treated with photon-based radiotherapy. These receptors originate from a woman aged 40 to 49 with cholangiocarcinoma. The CDR3 runs from the conserved cysteine through the conserved F or W. The order of the fields is CDR3 protein, CDR3 DNA, J gene, V gene, clone size, D gene. The D gene is left open where the match is weak. Expanded clones get a size class; other rows say once, few or many, or leave the size out.

CASSDGTGGQPQHF,TGTGCCAGCAGTGATGGGACAGGAGGTCAGCCCCAGCATTTT,TRBJ1-5,TRBV6-1,NA,TRBD1
CASSLAREKGYTF,TGTGCCAGCAGCTTGGCCCGGGAGAAAGGCTACACCTTC,TRBJ1-2,TRBV4-2,NA,NA
CASSSGAYNEQFF,TGTGCCAGCAGTTCGGGAGCATACAATGAGCAGTTCTTC,TRBJ2-1,TRBV27,NA,NA
CASSAIRGEQYF,TGTGCCAGCAGCGCCATAAGGGGAGAGCAGTACTTC,TRBJ2-7,TRBV7-6,few,NA
CASSPLGSSYTDTQYF,TGCGCCAGCAGCCCTTTGGGGAGCTCTTACACAGATACGCAGTATTTT,TRBJ2-3,TRBV4-1,NA,NA
CASRLSWKETQYF,TGCGCCAGCAGACTCTCGTGGAAAGAGACCCAGTACTTC,TRBJ2-5,TRBV5-1,NA,NA
CASSLGPNVDEQFF,TGTGCCAGCAGCTTGGGCCCCAATGTCGATGAGCAGTTCTTC,TRBJ2-1,TRBV11-3,once,NA
CASRQTGGGQKPQHF,TGTGCCAGTAGGCAGACAGGGGGCGGCCAGAAGCCCCAGCATTTT,TRBJ1-5,TRBV19,once,TRBD1
CATSPGTYSNQPQHF,TGTGCCACCAGCCCCGGGACTTATAGCAATCAGCCCCAGCATTTT,TRBJ1-5,TRBV15,NA,NA
CASSARTGNSPLHF,TGTGCCAGTAGTGCCCGGACCGGTAATTCACCCCTCCACTTT,TRBJ1-6,TRBV19,few,NA
CASRHGQGNNSPLHF,TGCGCCAGCAGACACGGACAGGGCAATAATTCACCCCTCCACTTT,TRBJ1-6,TRBV5-1,NA,TRBD1
CASSQPGQGSYEQYF,TGCGCCAGCAGCCAGCCGGGACAGGGGTCCTACGAGCAGTACTTC,TRBJ2-7,TRBV4-1,once,TRBD1
CASSRGQAENTQYF,TGTGCCAGCAGCAGGGGACAGGCCGAAAATACGCAGTATTTT,TRBJ2-3,TRBV7-3,NA,TRBD1
CASRNGQTMNTEAFF,TGTGCCAGCAGAAATGGTCAGACAATGAACACTGAAGCTTTCTTT,TRBJ1-1,TRBV6-1,NA,NA
CASSNLRSSGSGVYNEQFF,TGTGCCAGCAGTAACCTCAGGTCTAGCGGGAGTGGGGTCTACAATGAGCAGTTCTTC,TRBJ2-1,TRBV28,NA,TRBD2
CASSLALQGFSQPQHF,TGTGCCAGCAGCTTGGCCTTGCAGGGGTTCAGTCAGCCCCAGCATTTT,TRBJ1-5,TRBV5-6,once,NA
CASSQALNRGGNNSPLHF,TGTGCCAGCAGCCAAGCCCTGAACAGGGGGGGTAATAATTCACCCCTCCACTTT,TRBJ1-6,TRBV4-2,NA,TRBD1
CASSLHGGGNTEAFF,TGCGCCAGCAGCCTCCACGGCGGGGGGAACACTGAAGCTTTCTTT,TRBJ1-1,TRBV4-1,once,NA
CASSLDNYEQYF,TGTGCCAGCAGCTTGGACAACTACGAGCAGTACTTC,TRBJ2-7,TRBV5-4,NA,NA
CSVESGYTDTQYF,TGCAGCGTTGAAAGCGGCTACACAGATACGCAGTATTTT,TRBJ2-3,TRBV29-1,NA,NA
CASSTPSLLGRAGLSYNEQFF,TGTGCCAGTAGTACTCCCTCTCTCTTGGGACGAGCGGGTTTGTCCTACAATGAGCAGTTCTTC,TRBJ2-1,TRBV19,NA,NA
CASVFQRNTDTQYF,TGTGCCAGCGTTTTCCAGCGGAACACAGATACGCAGTATTTT,TRBJ2-3,TRBV28,NA,NA
CAWIPTSGGTKDNEQFF,TGTGCCTGGATCCCGACTAGCGGGGGGACCAAAGACAATGAGCAGTTCTTC,TRBJ2-1,TRBV30,NA,TRBD2
CASSKRTGGNTGELFF,TGTGCCAGCAGCAAAAGGACGGGGGGCAACACCGGGGAGCTGTTTTTT,TRBJ2-2,TRBV7-2,NA,NA
CAREGTSGNEQYF,TGTGCCAGGGAAGGGACTAGCGGCAACGAGCAGTACTTC,TRBJ2-7,TRBV2,NA,TRBD2
CAGIVGGEQFF,TGTGCCGGAATAGTGGGCGGTGAGCAGTTCTTC,TRBJ2-1,TRBV2,NA,NA
CASSPPREDTIYF,TGTGCCAGCAGCCCCCCCCGGGAGGACACCATATATTTT,TRBJ1-3,TRBV5-6,NA,NA
CASSGDTDTQYF,TGTGCCAGCAGCGGGGACACAGATACGCAGTATTTT,TRBJ2-3,TRBV9,once,NA
CASSGYFEAFF,TGTGCCAGCAGTGGATACTTCGAAGCTTTCTTT,TRBJ1-1,TRBV25-1,NA,NA
CASSLPGKGYEQYF,TGTGCCAGCAGCTTGCCCGGAAAGGGCTACGAGCAGTACTTC,TRBJ2-7,TRBV7-8,few,NA
CASSPGLSNEQFF,TGCGCCAGCAGCCCGGGACTTTCCAATGAGCAGTTCTTC,TRBJ2-1,TRBV5-1,NA,NA
CASSIGRTGGQPQHF,TGTGCCAGTAGTATAGGCCGGACAGGGGGTCAGCCCCAGCATTTT,TRBJ1-5,TRBV19,NA,TRBD1
CASSLYRERDTQYF,TGTGCCAGCAGCCTCTACAGGGAGCGGGATACGCAGTATTTT,TRBJ2-3,TRBV13,NA,NA
CAWRLGDTQYF,TGTGCCTGGAGGCTAGGGGATACGCAGTATTTT,TRBJ2-3,TRBV30,NA,NA
CASSLKGAWDEKLFF,TGTGCCAGCAGCTTAAAAGGGGCTTGGGATGAAAAACTGTTTTTT,TRBJ1-4,TRBV13,NA,NA
CASSEQGSYEQYF,TGCGCCAGCAGCGAACAGGGTTCCTACGAGCAGTACTTC,TRBJ2-7,TRBV5-1,NA,NA
CASSHNLATYEQYF,TGTGCCAGCAGCCATAATCTAGCGACCTACGAGCAGTACTTC,TRBJ2-7,TRBV5-4,NA,NA
CASRTTMNTEAFF,TGTGCCAGCAGGACCACAATGAACACTGAAGCTTTCTTT,TRBJ1-1,TRBV6-1,NA,NA
CAISDVLGGPQHF,TGTGCCATCAGTGACGTCTTAGGAGGGCCCCAGCATTTT,TRBJ1-5,TRBV10-3,NA,NA
CASSLEGTAGNTIYF,TGCGCCAGCAGCTTGGAGGGAACCGCGGGAAACACCATATATTTT,TRBJ1-3,TRBV5-1,NA,NA
CASSQALGGVDTEAFF,TGCGCCAGCAGCCAGGCTTTAGGGGGAGTTGACACTGAAGCTTTCTTT,TRBJ1-1,TRBV4-1,NA,NA
CASSSPGLSTYEQYF,TGTGCCAGCAGTTCACCGGGACTATCAACCTACGAGCAGTACTTC,TRBJ2-7,TRBV27,NA,TRBD2
CASNRLTSGRSGSTGELFF,TGTGCCAGCAACCGTCTGACTAGCGGGAGATCTGGGAGCACCGGGGAGCTGTTTTTT,TRBJ2-2,TRBV7-9,NA,TRBD2
CASSSQGGNEQFF,TGCGCCAGCAGCTCGCAAGGGGGCAATGAGCAGTTCTTC,TRBJ2-1,TRBV5-1,NA,NA
CASSNQGANSPLHF,TGTGCCAGCAGCAACCAGGGGGCTAATTCACCCCTCCACTTT,TRBJ1-6,TRBV7-9,NA,TRBD1
CASSLSFGGVGELFF,TGTGCCAGCAGCTTAAGTTTTGGTGGTGTCGGGGAGCTGTTTTTT,TRBJ2-2,TRBV7-9,NA,NA
CASSTTSGSFNEQFF,TGTGCCAGCAGCACGACTAGCGGGAGTTTCAATGAGCAGTTCTTC,TRBJ2-1,TRBV11-2,NA,TRBD2
CASSIRLGAHGYTF,TGTGCCAGTAGTATCCGACTGGGGGCACATGGCTACACCTTC,TRBJ1-2,TRBV19,NA,NA
CAGTPEGVLAQHF,TGTGCCGGCACCCCGGAAGGGGTTTTAGCCCAGCATTTT,TRBJ1-5,TRBV6-5,once,NA
CASSQVLAGGRPYNEQFF,TGCGCCAGCAGCCAAGTACTAGCGGGGGGGCGTCCCTACAATGAGCAGTTCTTC,TRBJ2-1,TRBV4-1,NA,TRBD2
CACPGSNQPQHF,TGTGCTTGCCCGGGGTCCAATCAGCCCCAGCATTTT,TRBJ1-5,TRBV6-7,NA,NA
CASSLRSDPASGELFF,TGTGCCAGCAGCTTGAGGTCGGACCCCGCGAGCGGGGAGCTGTTTTTT,TRBJ2-2,TRBV5-4,once,NA
CASSFSSGSFNTGELFF,TGTGCCAGCAGCTTCAGTAGCGGGAGTTTCAACACCGGGGAGCTGTTTTTT,TRBJ2-2,TRBV11-2,NA,TRBD2